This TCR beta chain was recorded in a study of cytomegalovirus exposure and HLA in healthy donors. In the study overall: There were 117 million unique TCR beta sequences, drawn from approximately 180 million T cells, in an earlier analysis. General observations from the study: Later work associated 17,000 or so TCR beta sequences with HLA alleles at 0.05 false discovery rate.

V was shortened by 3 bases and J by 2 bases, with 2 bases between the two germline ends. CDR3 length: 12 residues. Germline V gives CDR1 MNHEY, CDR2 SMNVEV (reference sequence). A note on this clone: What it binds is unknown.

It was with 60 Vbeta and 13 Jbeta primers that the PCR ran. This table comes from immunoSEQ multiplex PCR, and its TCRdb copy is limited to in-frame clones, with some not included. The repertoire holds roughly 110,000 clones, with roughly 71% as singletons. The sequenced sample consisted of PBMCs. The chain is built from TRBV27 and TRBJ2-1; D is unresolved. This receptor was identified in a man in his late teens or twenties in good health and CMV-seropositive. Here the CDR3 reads CASSFTYNEQFF. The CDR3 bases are TGTGCCAGCAGTTTCACCTACAATGAGCAGTTCTTC.